This T cell receptor (beta chain) stems from a study of cytomegalovirus exposure and HLA in healthy donors. At the level of the study: Later analysis reported that the approximately 130 validation repertoires shared the platform of the 500 to 750 first-cohort repertoires.

Findings of the study overall: While the bulk of TCR sequences proved rare, some public TCRs turned up in many donors. Among TCR beta chains, those listed as cytomegalovirus-associated numbered over 150.

Data came from immunoSEQ multiplex PCR; TCRdb stores just in-frame clones and leaves some out. The profile covers 150,000 to 200,000 clones, with about 84% appearing a single time and roughly 1.5% taken by the ten largest. With respect to this clone: Its antigen is unknown.

This clonotype was sampled from a woman under 30 in good health and CMV-seronegative. The sequencing sample was made of PBMCs.

CDR3 protein: CASSFGLTGGSETQYF. The CDR3 coding sequence is TGTGCCAGCAGCTTTGGACTCACAGGGGGCTCGGAGACCCAGTACTTC. The rearrangement uses TRBV5-6 and TRBJ2-5; 9 nucleotides align to TRBD1. J gave up 5 bases and V 2 bases, and 10 bases lay outside the gene matches. Per germline, CDR1 SGHDT and CDR2 YYEEEE. The CDR3 length is 16 residues.